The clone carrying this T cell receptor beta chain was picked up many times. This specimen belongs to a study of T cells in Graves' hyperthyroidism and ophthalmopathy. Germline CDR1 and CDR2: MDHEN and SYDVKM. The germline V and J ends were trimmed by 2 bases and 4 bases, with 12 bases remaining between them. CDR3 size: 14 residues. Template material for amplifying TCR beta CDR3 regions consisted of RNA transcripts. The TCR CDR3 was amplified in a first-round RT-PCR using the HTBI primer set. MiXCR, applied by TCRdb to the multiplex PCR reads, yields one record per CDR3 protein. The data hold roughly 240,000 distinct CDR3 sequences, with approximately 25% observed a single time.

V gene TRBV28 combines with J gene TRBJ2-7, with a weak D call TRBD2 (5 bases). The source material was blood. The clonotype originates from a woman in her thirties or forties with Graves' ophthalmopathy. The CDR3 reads CASSLRETGYEQYF. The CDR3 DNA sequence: TGTGCCAGCAGTTTACGGGAAACGGGGTACGAGCAGTACTTC.